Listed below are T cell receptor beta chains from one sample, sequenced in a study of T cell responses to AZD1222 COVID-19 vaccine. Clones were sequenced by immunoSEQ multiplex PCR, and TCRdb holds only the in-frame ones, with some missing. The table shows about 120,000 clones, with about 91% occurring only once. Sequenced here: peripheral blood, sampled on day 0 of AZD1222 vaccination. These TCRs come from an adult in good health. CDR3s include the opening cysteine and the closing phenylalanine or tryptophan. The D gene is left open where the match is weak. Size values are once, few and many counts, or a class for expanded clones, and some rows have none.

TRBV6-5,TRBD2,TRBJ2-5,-,CASSRIAGAQETQYF,TGTGCCAGCAGCCGAATAGCGGGCGCCCAAGAGACCCAGTACTTC
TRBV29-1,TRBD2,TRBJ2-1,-,CSVGLAGGLSSYNEQFF,TGCAGCGTCGGACTAGCGGGGGGCCTTAGCTCCTACAATGAGCAGTTCTTC
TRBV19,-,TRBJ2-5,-,CASSPSTRETQYF,TGTGCCAGTAGTCCCTCCACGAGGGAGACCCAGTACTTC
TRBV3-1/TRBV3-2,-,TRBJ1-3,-,CASSQVLGGSSGNTIYF,TGTGCCAGCAGCCAAGTTCTGGGGGGTTCATCTGGAAACACCATATATTTT
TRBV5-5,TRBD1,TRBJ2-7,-,CASSVRQGTYEQYF,TGTGCCAGCAGCGTAAGACAGGGTACCTACGAGCAGTACTTC
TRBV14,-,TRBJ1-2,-,CASSHSGAFYGYTF,TGTGCCAGCAGCCACAGCGGGGCATTCTATGGCTACACCTTC
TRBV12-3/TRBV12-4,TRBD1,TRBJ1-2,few,CASSYGAGGDLF,TGTGCCAGCAGCTATGGGGCAGGGGGGGACCTCTTC
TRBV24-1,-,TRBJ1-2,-,CATSAHAGGGYTF,TGTGCCACCAGTGCCCATGCCGGGGGAGGCTACACCTTC
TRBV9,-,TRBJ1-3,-,CASSGDWAGNTIYF,TGTGCCAGCAGCGGCGACTGGGCTGGAAACACCATATATTTT
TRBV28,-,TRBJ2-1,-,CASSQGPSLQFF,TGTGCCAGCAGTCAGGGCCCGTCCCTACAGTTCTTC
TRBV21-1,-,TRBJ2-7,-,CASRATGTSGAGPYEQYF,TGTGCCAGCAGGGCCACCGGGACTAGCGGGGCCGGCCCCTACGAGCAGTACTTC
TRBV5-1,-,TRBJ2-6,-,CASSPRIRGLMANVLTF,TGCGCCAGCAGCCCGAGAATACGGGGATTGATGGCCAACGTCCTGACTTTC
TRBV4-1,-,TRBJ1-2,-,CASSQVEPGEGYTF,TGCGCCAGCAGCCAAGTTGAGCCAGGGGAAGGCTACACCTTC
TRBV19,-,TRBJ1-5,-,CASTSGPRGNQPQHF,TGTGCCAGTACCTCGGGCCCCCGGGGCAATCAGCCCCAGCATTTT
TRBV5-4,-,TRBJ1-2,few,CASSLEARVGIRSGYTF,TGTGCCAGCAGCTTGGAAGCCAGGGTCGGGATTCGCTCTGGCTACACCTTC
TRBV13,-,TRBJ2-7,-,CASSSSLGEQYF,TGTGCCAGCAGCTCCAGCCTAGGGGAGCAGTACTTC
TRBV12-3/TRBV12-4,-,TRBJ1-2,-,CASSSAGYGYTF,TGTGCCAGCAGTTCGGCTGGCTATGGCTACACCTTC
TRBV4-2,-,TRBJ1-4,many,CASSQEGWGTNEKLFF,TGTGCCAGCAGCCAAGAGGGGTGGGGGACTAATGAAAAACTGTTTTTT
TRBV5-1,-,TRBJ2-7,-,CASSSTGSAYEQYF,TGCGCCAGCAGCTCTACAGGGTCGGCCTACGAGCAGTACTTC
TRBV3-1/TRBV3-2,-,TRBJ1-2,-,CASSQEQFRGYTF,TGTGCCAGCAGCCAAGAACAGTTTCGGGGCTACACCTTC
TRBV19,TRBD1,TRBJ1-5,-,CASSVRDRVGQPQHF,TGTGCCAGTAGTGTGCGGGACAGGGTCGGTCAGCCCCAGCATTTT
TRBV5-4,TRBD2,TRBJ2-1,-,CASSPAVAGYNEQFF,TGTGCCAGCAGCCCGGCGGTAGCGGGATACAATGAGCAGTTCTTC
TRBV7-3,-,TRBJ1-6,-,CASSLSNESPLHF,TGTGCCAGCAGCTTAAGCAATGAGTCACCCCTCCACTTT
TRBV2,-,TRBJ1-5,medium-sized,CASSRDYNQPQHF,TGTGCCAGCAGCAGGGATTACAATCAGCCCCAGCATTTT
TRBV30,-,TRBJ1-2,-,CAWSGQPNYGYTF,TGTGCCTGGAGTGGCCAGCCCAACTATGGCTACACCTTC